The 10 T cell receptor beta chains below come from one sample, sequenced in a study of cytomegalovirus exposure and HLA in healthy donors. The PCR was carried out with 60 Vbeta primers and 13 Jbeta primers. The protocol was immunoSEQ multiplex PCR, while the TCRdb copy is restricted to in-frame clones and leaves out a portion. The sample gives 90,000 to 120,000 clones, around 79% of which show up once; 13% to 15% is in the top ten. The sequenced sample consisted of PBMCs. All receptors derive from a male donor in good health and CMV-seropositive.

This clone appeared once. The rearrangement links TRBV6-5 to TRBJ2-5; 7 nucleotides line up with TRBD2. The germline V gene has CDR1 MNHEY and CDR2 SVGAGI. V lost 2 bases, J lost 5 bases, and 11 bases stayed unmatched. The CDR3 is 16 amino acids. The CDR3 sequence is CASSYPPGEGWETQYF. DNA for the CDR3: TGTGCCAGCAGTTACCCCCCGGGGGAGGGCTGGGAGACCCAGTACTTC.

This chain uses TRBV5-8 with TRBJ2-1, with 8 bases matching TRBD1. Looked up from germline, CDR1 is SGHTS and CDR2 is YDEGEE. Losses at the gene ends were 5 bases for V and 5 bases for J; bases not matched to a gene: 6. The CDR3 has 14 amino acids. The CDR3 DNA sequence: TGTGCCAGCAGGGCCCGGGACAGGCACAATGAGCAGTTCTTC. This gives the protein CASRARDRHNEQFF. The full variable domain, in which reference TRBV5-8 and TRBJ2-1 provide the parts outside the CDR3, is EAGVTQSPTHLIKTRGQQATLRCSPISGHTSVYWYQQALGLGLQFLLWYDEGEERNRGNFPPRFSGRQFPNYSSELNVNALELEDSALYLCASRARDRHNEQFFGPGTRLTVL.

The chain joins TRBV9 to TRBJ2-7; D call uncertain. Germline assignment: CDR1 SGDLS and CDR2 YYNGEE. The CDR3 extends over 14 amino acids. V shed 2 bases and J shed 3 bases, with 12 bases lying between them. The CDR3: CASSVGNSFYEQYF. The CDR3 coding sequence is TGTGCCAGCAGCGTCGGTAATTCCTTCTACGAGCAGTACTTC.

This clone was picked up a small number of times. The chain joins TRBV2 to TRBJ2-3, with D possibly TRBD2 on 5 matching bases. This CDR3 has 13 amino acids. The ends were cut back, 8 bases at V and 0 bases at J, with 9 bases in the middle. Per germline, CDR1 SNHLY and CDR2 FYNNEI. The CDR3, as DNA: TGTGCCAGCGGGAGCCTAAGCACAGATACGCAGTATTTT. Translating it yields CASGSLSTDTQYF.

The CDR3 loop is CAWTQRVDTQYF. The CDR3 nucleotides read TGTGCCTGGACCCAACGGGTTGATACGCAGTATTTT. This sequence joins TRBV30 and TRBJ2-3; no firm D call. The CDR3 totals 12 residues. Trimming removed 4 bases at V and 6 bases at J, with 11 bases between. Germline CDR1 reads GTSNPN; CDR2 reads SVGIG (reference sequence).

This sequence joins TRBV7-9 and TRBJ2-3; D not certain. V shed 5 bases and J shed 1 base, with 4 bases lying between them. The CDR3 has 12 residues. CDR1 is SEHNR, CDR2 FQNEAQ, per germline (reference sequence). CDR3 loop: CASSPGTDTQYF. CDR3 nucleotide sequence: TGTGCCAGCAGCCCGGGCACAGATACGCAGTATTTT.

The rearrangement uses TRBV9 and TRBJ1-1; 7 nucleotides agree with TRBD1. CDR3 size: 17 residues. V lost 3 bases to trimming and J lost 4 bases; unmatched junction nucleotides: 15. Germline CDR1 is SGDLS and CDR2 is YYNGEE. The CDR3 protein is CASSALARGGGITEAFF. The CDR3 bases are TGTGCCAGCAGCGCTCTAGCCCGAGGGGGCGGGATCACTGAAGCTTTCTTT.

The CDR3 nucleotides read TGTGCCAGCAGCGTTGAGGGGCAGGGGGCCTGGTATGGCTACACCTTC. It translates to CASSVEGQGAWYGYTF. This chain uses TRBV7-9 with TRBJ1-2, with 8 bases aligning to TRBD1. The CDR3 has 16 amino acids. Germline CDR1 SEHNR, CDR2 FQNEAQ (reference sequence). V was pared by 5 bases and J by 5 bases, with 13 bases of the junction left unmatched. Supplemented by reference TRBV7-9 and TRBJ1-2, the full variable domain reads DTGVSQNPRHKITKRGQNVTFRCDPISEHNRLYWYRQTLGQGPEFLTYFQNEAQLEKSRLLSDRFSAERPKGSFSTLEIQRTEQGDSAMYLCASSVEGQGAWYGYTFGSGTRLTVV.

The chain uses TRBV6-6 and TRBJ1-2; D not certain. In germline, CDR1 is MNHNY, CDR2 SVGAGI (reference sequence). This CDR3 spans 15 amino acids. V lost 6 bases and J 1 base, leaving 15 bases between the germline ends. The CDR3 region is CASSTRAGRNYGYTF. CDR3 coding DNA: TGTGCCAGCAGCACGCGGGCGGGCCGTAACTATGGCTACACCTTC.

The chain combines TRBV6-6 with TRBJ1-5; D uncertain. This CDR3 spans 15 amino acids. V was pared by 5 bases and J by 0 bases, with 11 bases between. Looked up from germline, CDR1 is MNHNY and CDR2 is SVGAGI (reference sequence). The CDR3 loop is CASSGPGYSNQPQHF. CDR3 nucleotide sequence: TGTGCCAGCAGTGGGCCGGGGTATAGCAATCAGCCCCAGCATTTT.